Below are 17 T cell receptor beta chains sequenced from a single sample in a study of Ad26.COV2.S vaccination and SARS-CoV-2 variants. Only in-frame clones appear in the TCRdb table, and some are missing; sequencing was by immunoSEQ multiplex PCR. This table holds hundreds of thousands of clones, more than 80% found once. As for treatment: some 20 received Ad26.COV2.S at low or high dose, single or two shots; roughly five received placebo; per-sample allocation not given. Day 63 after the first injection of vaccine or placebo was the sampling time. The source material was peripheral blood, sampled in a trial of Ad26.COV2.S vaccine versus placebo. These receptors were collected from a person aged 18-65 years who received the Ad26.COV2.S COVID-19 vaccine or a placebo.

The CDR3 sequence is CASSLTRALYSGANVLTF. The CDR3 nucleotides read TGTGCCAGCAGCTTGACAAGGGCCCTATACTCTGGGGCCAACGTCCTGACTTTC. The V gene is TRBV7-2, the J gene TRBJ2-6; D gene unclear. Looked up from germline, CDR1 is SGHTA and CDR2 is FQGNSA. This CDR3 has 18 amino acids. V gave up 3 bases and J gave up 0 bases, with 15 bases separating them.

The V and J genes are TRBV5-6 and TRBJ2-1, with D perhaps matching TRBD1 or TRBD2 (5 bases each). The CDR3 is 15 amino acids. V lost 5 bases and J 1 base, leaving 13 bases between the germline ends. CDR1 and CDR2 from the germline V gene are SGHDT and YYEEEE. DNA of the CDR3: TGTGCCAGCAGTGGGGGAGTGGAGTCCTACAATGAGCAGTTCTTC. Translating it yields CASSGGVESYNEQFF.

This chain uses TRBV30 with TRBJ1-3; D remains unclear. V was pared by 3 bases and J by 1 base, with 7 bases between. This CDR3 is 13 amino acids long. Germline V gives CDR1 GTSNPN, CDR2 SVGIG (reference sequence). CDR3 residues: CAWSRASGNTIYF. CDR3 nucleotide sequence: TGTGCCTGGAGCAGAGCTTCTGGAAACACCATATATTTT.

This clone was seen a handful of times. V and J are TRBV6-2 or TRBV6-3 and TRBJ2-7; maybe TRBD2 (5 bases). In germline, CDR1 is MNHEY, CDR2 SVGEGT. The CDR3 loop spans 19 amino acids. The V gene lost 2 bases and the J gene lost 0 bases, with 23 bases spanning the gap. This chain's CDR3 is CASSYSVSPGYATSYEQYF. The CDR3 coding sequence is TGTGCCAGCAGTTACAGTGTGTCGCCGGGATACGCCACCTCCTACGAGCAGTACTTC.

This sequence joins TRBV5-1 and TRBJ2-7; 9 bases are shared with TRBD2. Germline V gene sequence: CDR1 SGHRS, CDR2 YFSETQ. The trim removed 0 bases at V and 2 bases at J, leaving 6 bases unmatched. The CDR3 is 16 residues long. Written as DNA, the CDR3 is TGCGCCAGCAGCTTGGCGGGGGAGCGGGGGGCCTACGAGCAGTACTTC. The encoded protein is CASSLAGERGAYEQYF.

The chain carries TRBV15 and TRBJ2-3, with no clear D. The CDR3 loop spans 14 amino acids. In germline, CDR1 is LNHNV, CDR2 YYDKDF (reference sequence). Trimming stripped 11 bases from V and 1 base from J, with 16 bases between. CDR3 DNA sequence: TGTGCCTCCCAGAAGTCCGAGGGCACAGATACGCAGTATTTT. Protein product: CASQKSEGTDTQYF.

This chain uses TRBV4-3 with TRBJ1-3; D unclear. Germline lookup yields CDR1 LGHNA and CDR2 YSLEER. This CDR3 contains 13 residues. V was pared by 3 bases and J by 4 bases, with 7 bases between. CDR3 region: CASSQADGNTIYF. The CDR3 nucleotides read TGCGCCAGCAGCCAGGCCGACGGAAACACCATATATTTT.

V and J are TRBV9 and TRBJ1-3; tentatively, D is TRBD1 (6 bases). V was clipped by 4 bases and J by 0 bases, with 17 bases between them. CDR1 is SGDLS and CDR2 is YYNGEE in the germline V gene. CDR3 length: 17 residues. CDR3 bases: TGTGCCAGCAGCCAGACGACAGGCTATAGCTCTGGAAACACCATATATTTT. This translates into CASSQTTGYSSGNTIYF.

The chain uses TRBV7-2 and TRBJ1-1; TRBD1 might be the D (6 bases). Trimming stripped 1 base from V and 5 bases from J, with 14 bases between. Germline V gene lookup returns CDR1 SGHTA and CDR2 FQGNSA. This CDR3 comprises 15 residues. CDR3 sequence reads: CASSLDPGARTEAFF. The CDR3 nucleotides read TGTGCCAGCAGCTTAGATCCGGGGGCGCGGACTGAAGCTTTCTTT.

This chain joins TRBV18 and TRBJ1-1; D call uncertain. CDR3 length equals 14 residues. The germline V and J ends were trimmed by 2 bases and 0 bases, with 7 bases remaining between them. Per the germline V gene, CDR1 is KGHSH and CDR2 is LQKENI. The CDR3 reads CASSPEGMNTEAFF. The CDR3 DNA reads as TGTGCCAGCTCACCAGAGGGAATGAACACTGAAGCTTTCTTT.

V gene TRBV5-1 combines with J gene TRBJ2-2, with TRBD1 matching over 9 bases. This CDR3 has 16 residues. V lost 2 bases, J lost 7 bases, and 9 bases stayed unmatched. CDR1 is SGHRS, CDR2 YFSETQ, per germline. The CDR3 sequence is CASSLGRTGVIGELFF. DNA for the CDR3: TGCGCCAGCAGCTTAGGGCGGACAGGGGTAATCGGGGAGCTGTTTTTT. Full variable domain (rest looked up from reference TRBV5-1 and TRBJ2-2): KAGVTQTPRYLIKTRGQQVTLSCSPISGHRSVSWYQQTPGQGLQFLFEYFSETQRNKGNFPGRFSGRQFSNSRSEMNVSTLELGDSALYLCASSLGRTGVIGELFFGEGSRLTVL.

The chain joins TRBV5-1 to TRBJ2-6; 7 bases match TRBD2. J lost 0 bases, V lost 6 bases, and 9 bases had no gene match. The germline CDR1 and CDR2 sequences are SGHRS and YFSETQ. The CDR3 is 17 amino acids. This chain's CDR3 is CASTRGGADSGANVLTF. The CDR3 DNA is TGCGCCAGCACCCGGGGAGGGGCCGACTCTGGGGCCAACGTCCTGACTTTC.

J is TRBJ1-2 and V is TRBV4-1; a possible D gene is TRBD1 (5 bases). This CDR3 is built from 14 residues. V was trimmed by 4 bases and J by 0 bases, leaving 9 bases between them. Germline V gene lookup returns CDR1 MGHRA and CDR2 YSYEKL. CDR3 nucleotide sequence: TGCGCCAGCAGCCCAAGGGACTCTAACTATGGCTACACCTTC. It yields the protein CASSPRDSNYGYTF.

The sample holds a few counts of this clone. The V and J genes are TRBV3-1 (or the pseudogene TRBV3-2) and TRBJ1-6; 7 positions agree with TRBD1. The junction had 11 bases not matched to a gene; V was cut back by 2 bases and J by 10 bases. The CDR3 is made up of 16 amino acids. CDR1 and CDR2 (germline): LGHDT, YNNKEL (reference sequence). The DNA of the CDR3 is TGTGCCAGCAGCCAACAACTGACAGGGTTCTCCTCACCCCTCCACTTT. Protein product: CASSQQLTGFSSPLHF.

J is TRBJ1-6 and V is TRBV27; 9 positions match TRBD1. The V segment lost 1 base and the J segment 7 bases; nucleotides outside the gene matches: 8. Germline CDR1 reads MNHEY; CDR2 reads SMNVEV (reference sequence). This CDR3 spans 17 amino acids. CDR3 DNA: TGTGCCAGCAGTTTATTTTCACAGGGGGCAAACAATTCACCCCTCCACTTT. This sequence encodes CASSLFSQGANNSPLHF.

This sequence joins TRBV30 and TRBJ1-1; a weak D match, TRBD1 (5 bases). Germline lookup yields CDR1 GTSNPN and CDR2 SVGIG (reference sequence). Deletions cut 4 bases from V and 0 bases from J, with 12 bases between. CDR3 length: 14 amino acids. CDR3 region: CAWNQGRLNTEAFF. In DNA form, the CDR3 reads TGTGCCTGGAATCAGGGAAGGTTGAACACTGAAGCTTTCTTT.

The rearrangement links TRBV4-2 to TRBJ1-5, with D maybe TRBD1 (6 bases). The germline CDR1 and CDR2 sequences are LGHNA and YNFKEQ. The CDR3 extends over 15 amino acids. V lost 5 bases, J lost 3 bases, and 14 bases lay in between. The CDR3 DNA reads TGTGCCAGCAGCACCCGACAGGTGCCCAATCAGCCCCAGCATTTT. Translated, it gives CASSTRQVPNQPQHF.